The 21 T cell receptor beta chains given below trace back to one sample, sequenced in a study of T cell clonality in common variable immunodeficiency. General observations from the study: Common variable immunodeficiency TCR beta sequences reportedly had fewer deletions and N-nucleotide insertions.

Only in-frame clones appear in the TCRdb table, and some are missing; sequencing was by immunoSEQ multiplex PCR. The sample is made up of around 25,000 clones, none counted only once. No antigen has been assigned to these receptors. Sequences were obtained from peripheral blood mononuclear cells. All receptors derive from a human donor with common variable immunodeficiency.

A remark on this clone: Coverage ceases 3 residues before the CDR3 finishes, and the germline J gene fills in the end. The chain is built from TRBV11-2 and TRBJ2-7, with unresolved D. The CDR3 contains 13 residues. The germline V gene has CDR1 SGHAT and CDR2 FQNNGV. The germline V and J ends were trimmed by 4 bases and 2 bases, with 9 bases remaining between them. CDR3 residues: CASSSISTYEQYF. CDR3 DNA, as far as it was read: TGTGCCAGCAGCTCCATTTCTACCTACGAG. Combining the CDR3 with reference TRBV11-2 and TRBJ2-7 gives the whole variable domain EAGVAQSPRYKIIEKRQSVAFWCNPISGHATLYWYQQILGQGPKLLIQFQNNGVVDDSQLPKDRFSAERLKGVDSTLKIQPAKLEDSAVYLCASSSISTYEQYFGPGTRLTVT.

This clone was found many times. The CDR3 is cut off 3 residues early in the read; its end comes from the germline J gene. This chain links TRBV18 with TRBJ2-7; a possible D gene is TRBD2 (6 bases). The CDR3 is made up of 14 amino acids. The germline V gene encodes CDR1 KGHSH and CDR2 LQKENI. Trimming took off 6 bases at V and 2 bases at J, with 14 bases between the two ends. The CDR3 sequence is CASSPTSLAYEQYF. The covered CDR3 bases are TGTGCCAGCTCTCCCACTAGCCTCGCCTACGAG.

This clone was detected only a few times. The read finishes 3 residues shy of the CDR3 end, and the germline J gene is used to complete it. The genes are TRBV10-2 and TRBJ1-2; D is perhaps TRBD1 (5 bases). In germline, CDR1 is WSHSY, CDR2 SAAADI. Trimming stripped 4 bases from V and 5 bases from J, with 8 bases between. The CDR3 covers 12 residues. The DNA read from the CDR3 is TGCGCCAGCAGTGCACAGGCTTATGGC. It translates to CASSAQAYG. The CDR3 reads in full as CASSAQAYGYTF.

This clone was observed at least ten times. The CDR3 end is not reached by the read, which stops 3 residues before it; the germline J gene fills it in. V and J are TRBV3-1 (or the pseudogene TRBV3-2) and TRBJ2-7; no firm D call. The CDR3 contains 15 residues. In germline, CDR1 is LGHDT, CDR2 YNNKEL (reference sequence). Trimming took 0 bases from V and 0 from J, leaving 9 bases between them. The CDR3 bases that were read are TGTGCCAGCAGCCAAGAGGGCTACTCCTCCTACGAG. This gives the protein CASSQEGYSSYE. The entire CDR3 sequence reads CASSQEGYSSYEQYF.

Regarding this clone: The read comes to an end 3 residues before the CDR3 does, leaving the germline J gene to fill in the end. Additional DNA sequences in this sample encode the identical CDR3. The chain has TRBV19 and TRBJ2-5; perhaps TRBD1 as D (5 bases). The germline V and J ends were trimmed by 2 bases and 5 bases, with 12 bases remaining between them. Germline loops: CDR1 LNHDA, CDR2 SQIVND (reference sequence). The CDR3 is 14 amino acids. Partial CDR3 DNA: TGTGCCAGTAGTATAAGGGGTTGGCAGGAGACC. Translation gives CASSIRGWQET. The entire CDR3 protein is CASSIRGWQETQYF.

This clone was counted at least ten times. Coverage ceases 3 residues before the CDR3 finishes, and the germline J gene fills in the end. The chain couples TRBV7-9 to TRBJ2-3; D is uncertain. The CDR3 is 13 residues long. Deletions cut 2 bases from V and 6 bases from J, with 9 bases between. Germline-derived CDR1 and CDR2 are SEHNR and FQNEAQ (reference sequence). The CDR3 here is CASSLIGADTQYF. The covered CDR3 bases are TGTGCCAGCAGCTTAATCGGAGCGGATACG.

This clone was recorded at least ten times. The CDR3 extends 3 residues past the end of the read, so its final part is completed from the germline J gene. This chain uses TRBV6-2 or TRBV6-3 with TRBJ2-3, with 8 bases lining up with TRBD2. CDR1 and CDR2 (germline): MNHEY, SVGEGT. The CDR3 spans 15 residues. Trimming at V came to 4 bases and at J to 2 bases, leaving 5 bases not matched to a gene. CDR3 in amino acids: CASSSVAGYTDTQYF. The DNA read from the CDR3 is TGTGCCAGCAGTTCTGTAGCGGGATACACAGATACG.

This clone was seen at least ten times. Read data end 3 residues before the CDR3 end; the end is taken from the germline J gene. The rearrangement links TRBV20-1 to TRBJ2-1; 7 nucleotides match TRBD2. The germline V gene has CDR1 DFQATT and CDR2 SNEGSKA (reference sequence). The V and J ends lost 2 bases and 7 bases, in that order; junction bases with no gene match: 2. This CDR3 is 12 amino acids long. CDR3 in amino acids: CSARQGGNEQFF. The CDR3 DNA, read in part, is TGCAGTGCTAGACAGGGAGGGAATGAG.

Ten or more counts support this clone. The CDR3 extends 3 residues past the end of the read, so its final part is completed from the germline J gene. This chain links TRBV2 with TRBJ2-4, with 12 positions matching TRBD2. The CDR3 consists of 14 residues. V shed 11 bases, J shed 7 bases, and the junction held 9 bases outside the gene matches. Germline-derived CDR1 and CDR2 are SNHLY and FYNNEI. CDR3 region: CAGRTSGASNIQYF. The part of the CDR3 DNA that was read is TGTGCCGGGAGGACTAGCGGGGCGTCCAACATT.

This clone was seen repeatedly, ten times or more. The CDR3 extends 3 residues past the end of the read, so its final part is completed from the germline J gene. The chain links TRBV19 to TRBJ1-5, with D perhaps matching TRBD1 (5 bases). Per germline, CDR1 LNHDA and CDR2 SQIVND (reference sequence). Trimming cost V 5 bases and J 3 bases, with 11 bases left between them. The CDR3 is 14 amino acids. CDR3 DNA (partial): TGTGCCAGTAGTGGGGCAGGTTCCAATCAGCCC. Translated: CASSGAGSNQP. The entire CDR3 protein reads CASSGAGSNQPQHF.

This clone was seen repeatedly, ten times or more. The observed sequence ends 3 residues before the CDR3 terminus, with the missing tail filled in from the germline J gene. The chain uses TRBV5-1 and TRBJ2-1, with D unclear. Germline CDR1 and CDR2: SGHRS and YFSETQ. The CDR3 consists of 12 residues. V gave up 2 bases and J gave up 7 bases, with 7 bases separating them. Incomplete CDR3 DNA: TGCGCCAGCAGCTTAAAGCCAAATGAG. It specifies CASSLKPNE. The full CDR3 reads CASSLKPNEQFF. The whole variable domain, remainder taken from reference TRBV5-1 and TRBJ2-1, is KAGVTQTPRYLIKTRGQQVTLSCSPISGHRSVSWYQQTPGQGLQFLFEYFSETQRNKGNFPGRFSGRQFSNSRSEMNVSTLELGDSALYLCASSLKPNEQFFGPGTRLTVL.

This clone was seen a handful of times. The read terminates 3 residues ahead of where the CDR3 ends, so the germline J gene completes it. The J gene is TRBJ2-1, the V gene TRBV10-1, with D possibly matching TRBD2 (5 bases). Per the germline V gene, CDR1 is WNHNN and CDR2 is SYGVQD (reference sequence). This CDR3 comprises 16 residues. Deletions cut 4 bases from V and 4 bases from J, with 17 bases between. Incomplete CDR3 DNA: TGCGCCAGCAGTGGTAGGACTTCTTACCCTTACAATGAG. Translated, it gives CASSGRTSYPYNE. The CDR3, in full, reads CASSGRTSYPYNEQFF.

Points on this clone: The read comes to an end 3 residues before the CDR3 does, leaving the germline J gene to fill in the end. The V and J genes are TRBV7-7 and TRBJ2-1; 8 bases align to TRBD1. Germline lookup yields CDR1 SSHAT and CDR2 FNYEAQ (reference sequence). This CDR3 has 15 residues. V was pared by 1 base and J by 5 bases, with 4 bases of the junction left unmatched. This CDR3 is CASSLGTGMNNEQFF. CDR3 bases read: TGTGCCAGCAGCTTAGGGACAGGGATGAACAATGAG.

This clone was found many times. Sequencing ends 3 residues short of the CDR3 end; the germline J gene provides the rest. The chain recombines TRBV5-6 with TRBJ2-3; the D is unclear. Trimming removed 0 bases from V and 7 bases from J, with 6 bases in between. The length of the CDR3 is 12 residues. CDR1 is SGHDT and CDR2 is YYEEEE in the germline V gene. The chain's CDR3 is CASSLGRNTQYF. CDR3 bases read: TGTGCCAGCAGCTTGGGCAGAAATACG. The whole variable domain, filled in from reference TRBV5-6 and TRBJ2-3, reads DAGVTQSPTHLIKTRGQQVTLRCSPKSGHDTVSWYQQALGQGPQFIFQYYEEEERQRGNFPDRFSGHQFPNYSSELNVNALLLGDSALYLCASSLGRNTQYFGPGTRLTVL.

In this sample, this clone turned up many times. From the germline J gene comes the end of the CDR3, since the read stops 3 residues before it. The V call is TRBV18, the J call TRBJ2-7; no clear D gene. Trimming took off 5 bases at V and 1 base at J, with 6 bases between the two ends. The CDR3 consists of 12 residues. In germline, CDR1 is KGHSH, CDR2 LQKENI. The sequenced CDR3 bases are TGTGCCAGCTCATCTCCTTCCTACGAG. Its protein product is CASSSPSYE. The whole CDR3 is CASSSPSYEQYF.

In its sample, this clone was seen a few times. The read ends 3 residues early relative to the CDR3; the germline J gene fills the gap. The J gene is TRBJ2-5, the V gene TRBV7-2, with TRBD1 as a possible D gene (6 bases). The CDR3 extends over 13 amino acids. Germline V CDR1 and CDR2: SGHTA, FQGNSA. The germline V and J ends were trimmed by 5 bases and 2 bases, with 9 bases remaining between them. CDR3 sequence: CASSPGQQETQYF. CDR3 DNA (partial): TGTGCCAGCAGCCCTGGACAGCAAGAGACC.

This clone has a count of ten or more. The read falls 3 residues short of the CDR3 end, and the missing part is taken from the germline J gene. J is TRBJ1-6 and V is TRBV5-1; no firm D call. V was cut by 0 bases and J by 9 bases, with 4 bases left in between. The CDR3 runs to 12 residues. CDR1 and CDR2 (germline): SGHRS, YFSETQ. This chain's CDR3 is CASSLEGSPLHF. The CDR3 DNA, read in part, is TGCGCCAGCAGCTTGGAGGGTTCACCC.

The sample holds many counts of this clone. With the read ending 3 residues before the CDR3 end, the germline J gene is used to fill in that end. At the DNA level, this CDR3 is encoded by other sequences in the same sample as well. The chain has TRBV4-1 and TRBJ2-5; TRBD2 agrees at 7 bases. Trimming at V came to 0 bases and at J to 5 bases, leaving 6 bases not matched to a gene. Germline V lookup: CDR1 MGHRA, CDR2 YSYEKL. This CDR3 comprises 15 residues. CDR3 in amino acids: CASSQDRGVSETQYF. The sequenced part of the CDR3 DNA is TGCGCCAGCAGCCAAGATCGGGGGGTTTCGGAGACC.

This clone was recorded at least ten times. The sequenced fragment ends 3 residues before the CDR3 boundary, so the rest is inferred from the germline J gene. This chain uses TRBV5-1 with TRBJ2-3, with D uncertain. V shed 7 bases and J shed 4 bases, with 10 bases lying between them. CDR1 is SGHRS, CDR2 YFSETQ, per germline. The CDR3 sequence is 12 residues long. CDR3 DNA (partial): TGCGCCAGCTCCTTTAGTGCAGATACG. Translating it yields CASSFSADT. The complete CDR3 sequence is CASSFSADTQYF.

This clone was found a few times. The CDR3 loop is CASSEQTGTNQPQHF. The CDR3 DNA, read in part, is TGTGCCAGCAGTGAACAGACAGGTACCAATCAGCCC. The chain couples TRBV6-1 to TRBJ1-5; D is perhaps TRBD1 (6 bases). The read ends 3 residues shy of where the CDR3 ends; the end is completed using the germline J gene. Germline values: CDR1 MNHNS, CDR2 SASEGT. CDR3 length: 15 residues. The ends were cut back, 2 bases at V and 3 bases at J, with 11 bases in the middle.

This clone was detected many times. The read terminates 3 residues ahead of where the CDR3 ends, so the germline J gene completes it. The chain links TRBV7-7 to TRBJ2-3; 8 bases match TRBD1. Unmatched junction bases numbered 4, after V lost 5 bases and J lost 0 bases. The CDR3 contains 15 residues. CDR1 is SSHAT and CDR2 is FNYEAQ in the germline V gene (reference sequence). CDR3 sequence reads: CASSQGQGSTDTQYF. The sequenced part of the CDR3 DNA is TGTGCCAGCAGCCAAGGACAGGGAAGCACAGATACG.